This T cell receptor beta chain emerged from a study of blood T cell repertoires in COVID-19. The CDR3 runs to 15 residues. CDR1 and CDR2 from the germline V gene are SGHKS and YYEKEE (reference sequence). Trimming shortened V by 1 base and J by 4 bases, and 12 bases separated the two germline ends. Some clones are missing from TCRdb's copy, which holds only in-frame ones; the method was immunoSEQ multiplex PCR. The sample has roughly 76,000 clones; around 93% are singletons. The material sequenced was peripheral blood. The clonotype originates from an older woman with active COVID-19. This chain joins TRBV5-5 and TRBJ2-1; the D gene is possibly TRBD2 (6 bases). CDR3 in amino acids: CASSLSGYRYNEQFF. CDR3 in DNA: TGTGCCAGCAGCTTGAGCGGGTATAGATACAATGAGCAGTTCTTC.